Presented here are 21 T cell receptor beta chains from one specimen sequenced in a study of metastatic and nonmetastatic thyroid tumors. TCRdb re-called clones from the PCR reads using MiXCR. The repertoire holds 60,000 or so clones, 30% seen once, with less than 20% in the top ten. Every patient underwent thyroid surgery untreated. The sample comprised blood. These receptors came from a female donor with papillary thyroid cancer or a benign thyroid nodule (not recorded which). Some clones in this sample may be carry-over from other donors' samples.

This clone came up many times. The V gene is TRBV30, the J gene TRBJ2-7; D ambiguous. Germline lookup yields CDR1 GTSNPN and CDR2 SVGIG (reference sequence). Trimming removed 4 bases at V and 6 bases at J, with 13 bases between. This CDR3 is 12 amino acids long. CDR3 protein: CAWTRDTVEQYF. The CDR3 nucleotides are TGTGCCTGGACCCGTGATACAGTCGAGCAGTACTTC.

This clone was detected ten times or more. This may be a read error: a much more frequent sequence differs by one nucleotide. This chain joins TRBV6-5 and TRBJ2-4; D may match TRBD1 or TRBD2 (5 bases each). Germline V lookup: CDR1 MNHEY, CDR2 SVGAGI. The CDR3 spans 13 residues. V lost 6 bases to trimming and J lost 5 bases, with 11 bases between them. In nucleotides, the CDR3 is TGTGCCAGCAGGGATCGGGACCAAAACATTCAGTACTTC. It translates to CASRDRDQNIQYF.

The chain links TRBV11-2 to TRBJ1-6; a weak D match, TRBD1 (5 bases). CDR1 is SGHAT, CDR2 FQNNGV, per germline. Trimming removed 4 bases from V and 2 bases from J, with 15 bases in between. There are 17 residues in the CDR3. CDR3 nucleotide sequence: TGTGCCAGCAGCTCCCCGCCGCAGGGAGCCTATAATTCACCCCTCCACTTT. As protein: CASSSPPQGAYNSPLHF.

CDR3 region: CASSSGLVYNEQFF. DNA for the CDR3: TGTGCCAGCAGTTCGGGACTAGTTTACAATGAGCAGTTCTTC. The chain combines TRBV6-2 or TRBV6-3 with TRBJ2-1; TRBD2 matches at 8 bases. This CDR3 has 14 residues. After removal of 4 bases from V and 4 bases from J, the junction contained 3 bases not matched to a gene. Germline V gene lookup returns CDR1 MNHEY and CDR2 SVGEGT.

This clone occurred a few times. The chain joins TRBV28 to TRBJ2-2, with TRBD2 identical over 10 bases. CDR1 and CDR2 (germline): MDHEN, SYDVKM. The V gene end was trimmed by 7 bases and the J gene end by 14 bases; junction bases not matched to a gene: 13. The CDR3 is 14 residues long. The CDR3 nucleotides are TGTGCCAGCAACTTAGCGGGAGGCACGTTTGGACTGTTTTTT. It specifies CASNLAGGTFGLFF. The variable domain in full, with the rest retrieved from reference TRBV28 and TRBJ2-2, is DVKVTQSSRYLVKRTGEKVFLECVQDMDHENMFWYRQDPGLGLRLIYFSYDVKMKEKGDIPEGYSVSREKKERFSLILESASTNQTSMYLCASNLAGGTFGLFFGEGSRLTVL.

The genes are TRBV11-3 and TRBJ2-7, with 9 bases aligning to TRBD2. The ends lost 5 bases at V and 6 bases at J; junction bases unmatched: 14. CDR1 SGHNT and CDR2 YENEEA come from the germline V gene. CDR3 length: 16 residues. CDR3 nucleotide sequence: TGTGCCAGCAGCCCTCGGGTGGGGCTAGCGGGAACCGAGCAGTACTTC. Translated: CASSPRVGLAGTEQYF. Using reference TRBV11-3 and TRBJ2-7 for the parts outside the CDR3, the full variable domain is EAGVVQSPRYKIIEKKQPVAFWCNPISGHNTLYWYLQNLGQGPELLIRYENEEAVDDSQLPKDRFSAERLKGVDSTLKIQPAELGDSAVYLCASSPRVGLAGTEQYFGPGTRLTVT.

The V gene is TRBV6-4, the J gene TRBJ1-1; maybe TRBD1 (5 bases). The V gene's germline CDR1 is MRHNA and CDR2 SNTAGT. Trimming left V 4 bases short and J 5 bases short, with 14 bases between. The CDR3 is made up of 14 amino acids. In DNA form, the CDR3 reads TGTGCCAGCAGTGCCAAGCCTGGGGGTACTGAAGCTTTCTTT. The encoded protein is CASSAKPGGTEAFF.

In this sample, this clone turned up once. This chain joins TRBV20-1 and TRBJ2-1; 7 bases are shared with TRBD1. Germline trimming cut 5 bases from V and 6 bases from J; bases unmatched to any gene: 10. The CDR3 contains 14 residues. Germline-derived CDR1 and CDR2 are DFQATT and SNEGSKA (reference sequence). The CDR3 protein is CSACRDSRCNEQFF. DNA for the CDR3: TGCAGTGCTTGCCGGGACAGCAGATGCAATGAGCAGTTCTTC.

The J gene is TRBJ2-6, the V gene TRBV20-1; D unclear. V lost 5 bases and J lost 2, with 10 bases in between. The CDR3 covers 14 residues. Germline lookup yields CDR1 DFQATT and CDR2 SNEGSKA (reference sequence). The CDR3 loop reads CSAPIFAGANVLTF. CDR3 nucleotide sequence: TGCAGTGCTCCGATCTTTGCTGGGGCCAACGTCCTGACTTTC.

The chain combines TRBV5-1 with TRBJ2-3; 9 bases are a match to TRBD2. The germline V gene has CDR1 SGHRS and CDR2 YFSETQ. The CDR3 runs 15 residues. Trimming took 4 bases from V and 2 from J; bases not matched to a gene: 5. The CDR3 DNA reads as TGCGCCAGCAGCGGAGCGGGAGGATTCACAGATACGCAGTATTTT. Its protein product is CASSGAGGFTDTQYF.

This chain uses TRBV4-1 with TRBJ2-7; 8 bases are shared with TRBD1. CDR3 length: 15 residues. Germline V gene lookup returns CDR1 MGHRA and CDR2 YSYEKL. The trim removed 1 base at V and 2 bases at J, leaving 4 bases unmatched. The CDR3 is CASSQAGTGAYEQYF. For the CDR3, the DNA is TGCGCCAGCAGCCAAGCCGGGACAGGAGCCTACGAGCAGTACTTC.

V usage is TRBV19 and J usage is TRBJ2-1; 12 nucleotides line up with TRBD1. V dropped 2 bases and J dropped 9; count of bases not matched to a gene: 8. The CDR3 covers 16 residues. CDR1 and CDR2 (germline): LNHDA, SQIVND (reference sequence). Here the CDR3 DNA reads TGTGCCAGTAGTATAAGGGGGACAGGGGGCTTTGGTGAGCAGTTCTTC. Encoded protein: CASSIRGTGGFGEQFF.

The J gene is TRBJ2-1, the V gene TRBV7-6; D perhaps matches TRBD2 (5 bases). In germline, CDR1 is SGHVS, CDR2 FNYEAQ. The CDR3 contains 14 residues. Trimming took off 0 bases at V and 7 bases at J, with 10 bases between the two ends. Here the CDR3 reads CASSLAGVQNEQFF. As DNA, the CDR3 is TGTGCCAGCAGCTTAGCGGGAGTACAGAATGAGCAGTTCTTC.

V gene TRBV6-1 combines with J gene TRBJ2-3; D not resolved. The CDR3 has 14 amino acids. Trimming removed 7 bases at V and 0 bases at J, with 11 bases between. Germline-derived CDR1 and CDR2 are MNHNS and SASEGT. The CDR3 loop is CASTDPPSTDTQYF. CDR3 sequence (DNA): TGTGCCAGCACGGATCCCCCAAGCACAGATACGCAGTATTTT.

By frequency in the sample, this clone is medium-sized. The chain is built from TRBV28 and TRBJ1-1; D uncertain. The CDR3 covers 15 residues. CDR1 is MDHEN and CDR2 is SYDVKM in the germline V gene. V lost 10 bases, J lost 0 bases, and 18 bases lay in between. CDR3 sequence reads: CATRRAGGMNTEAFF. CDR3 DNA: TGTGCCACCCGGAGAGCAGGCGGTATGAACACTGAAGCTTTCTTT.

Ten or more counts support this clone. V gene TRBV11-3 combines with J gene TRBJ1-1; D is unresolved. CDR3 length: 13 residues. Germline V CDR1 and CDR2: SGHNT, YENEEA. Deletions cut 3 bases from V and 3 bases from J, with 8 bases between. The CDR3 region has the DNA TGTGCCAGCAGCTTTTACGTGGACACTGAAGCTTTCTTT. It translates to CASSFYVDTEAFF.

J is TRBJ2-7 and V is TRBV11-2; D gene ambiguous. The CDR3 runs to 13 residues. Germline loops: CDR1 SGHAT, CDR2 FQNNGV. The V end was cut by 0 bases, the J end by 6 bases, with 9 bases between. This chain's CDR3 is CASSLESMGEQYF. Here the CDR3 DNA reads TGTGCCAGCAGCTTAGAGTCGATGGGCGAGCAGTACTTC.

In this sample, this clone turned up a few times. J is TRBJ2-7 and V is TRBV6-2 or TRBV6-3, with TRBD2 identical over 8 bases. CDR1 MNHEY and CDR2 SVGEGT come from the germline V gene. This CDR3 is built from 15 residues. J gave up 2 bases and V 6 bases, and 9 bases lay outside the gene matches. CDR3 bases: TGTGCCAGCAGCAACAGATTAGCGGGGACCTACGAGCAGTACTTC. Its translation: CASSNRLAGTYEQYF.

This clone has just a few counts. In nucleotides, the CDR3 is TGTGCCAGCAGCTTGAGGGGTTATGGCTACACCTTC. Translating gives CASSLRGYGYTF. The V gene is TRBV7-2, the J gene TRBJ1-2; D is perhaps TRBD1 (5 bases). CDR1 SGHTA and CDR2 FQGNSA come from the germline V gene. V lost 3 bases, J lost 5 bases, and 7 bases lay in between. This CDR3 has 12 amino acids.

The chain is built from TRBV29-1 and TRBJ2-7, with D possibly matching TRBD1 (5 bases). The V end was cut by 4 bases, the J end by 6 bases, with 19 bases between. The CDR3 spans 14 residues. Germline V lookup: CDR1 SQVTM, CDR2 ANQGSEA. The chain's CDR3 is CSVVNAGQMGEQYF. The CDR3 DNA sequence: TGCAGCGTTGTTAATGCCGGACAAATGGGCGAGCAGTACTTC.

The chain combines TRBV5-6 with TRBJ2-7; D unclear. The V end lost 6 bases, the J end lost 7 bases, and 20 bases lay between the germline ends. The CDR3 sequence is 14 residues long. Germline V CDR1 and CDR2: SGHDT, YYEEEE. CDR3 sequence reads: CASTKNRHFREQYF. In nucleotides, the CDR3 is TGTGCCAGCACCAAGAACCGTCACTTTCGGGAGCAGTACTTC.